The 10 T cell receptor beta chains listed next were all sequenced from one sample in a study of CD8+ T cells in alopecia areata listed by TCRdb under 2018. Library prep was done by the immunoSEQ multiplex PCR assay. RNA was extracted from all samples and reverse transcribed into cDNA as template for TCR sequencing. The clones in this table, taken by TCRdb from immuneACCESS, are in-frame only. Not every clone is retained; where verified, under half of the shortfall comes from an unresolved V gene, and the cause of the rest is unknown. The sample table contains about 110,000 clones; only one count was recorded for over 55% of them. Clones ranked in the top ten supply 20% to 30% of the sample. Sequencing was performed on NKG2D-low CD8+ T cells sorted from blood. The cell subset or site label, as the study defines it: sorted CD8+ NKG2D-low blood T cells. These receptors were obtained from a human donor with alopecia areata.

The J gene is TRBJ2-3, the V gene TRBV27; the D gene could be TRBD1 or TRBD2 (5 bases each). CDR3 length: 16 residues. Germline lookup yields CDR1 MNHEY and CDR2 SMNVEV (reference sequence). V lost 5 bases, J lost 2 bases, and 17 bases lay in between. The CDR3 loop reads CASSAQPGRLTDTQYF. Written as DNA, the CDR3 is TGTGCCAGCAGTGCACAACCGGGGCGCCTCACAGATACGCAGTATTTT.

This rearrangement joins TRBV28 to TRBJ1-1, with D unclear. In germline, CDR1 is MDHEN, CDR2 SYDVKM. Trimming shortened V by 6 bases and J by 8 bases, and 16 bases separated the two germline ends. CDR3 length equals 13 residues. In DNA, the CDR3 is TGTGCCAGCAGGTTGACCTCACGGCTAGAAGCTTTCTTT. Translating it yields CASRLTSRLEAFF.

V is TRBV29-1 and J is TRBJ2-7; no reliable D call. The ends were cut back, 4 bases at V and 5 bases at J, with 6 bases in the middle. This CDR3 has 10 amino acids. Germline V gene sequence: CDR1 SQVTM, CDR2 ANQGSEA. CDR3 residues: CSVVQDEQYF. Here the CDR3 DNA reads TGCAGCGTTGTCCAGGACGAGCAGTACTTC.

The chain combines TRBV6-1 with TRBJ2-3, with 10 bases fitting TRBD2. The CDR3 contains 20 residues. The V segment lost 1 base and the J segment 0 bases; nucleotides outside the gene matches: 13. Germline CDR1 reads MNHNS; CDR2 reads SASEGT. This chain's CDR3 is CASSEVRTSGRRDSTDTQYF. Here the CDR3 DNA reads TGTGCCAGCAGTGAAGTGCGGACTAGCGGAAGAAGGGATAGCACAGATACGCAGTATTTT.

A few counts support this clone. The V and J genes are TRBV29-1 and TRBJ2-7, with unresolved D. This CDR3 contains 11 residues. Trimming took off 5 bases at V and 2 bases at J, with 7 bases between the two ends. Germline V gives CDR1 SQVTM, CDR2 ANQGSEA. CDR3 bases: TGCAGCGTTCAGGAAACCTACGAGCAGTACTTC. Its protein is CSVQETYEQYF.

This clone was found a few times. The chain recombines TRBV7-9 with TRBJ2-1, with TRBD2 identical over 12 bases. Germline trimming cut 4 bases from V and 6 bases from J; bases unmatched to any gene: 7. The germline gives CDR1 SEHNR, CDR2 FQNEAQ (reference sequence). CDR3 size: 16 residues. The CDR3 coding sequence is TGTGCCAGCAGCTCCAGGACTAGCGGGATCTTCAATGAGCAGTTCTTC. The encoded protein is CASSSRTSGIFNEQFF.

This clone has a single count. The V gene is TRBV5-1, the J gene TRBJ2-3; 11 bases are shared with TRBD2. The trim removed 4 bases at V and 4 bases at J, leaving 8 bases unmatched. From germline, CDR1 is SGHRS and CDR2 YFSETQ. CDR3 length: 16 residues. The CDR3 here is CASSPRLAGLADTQYF. The CDR3 region has the DNA TGCGCCAGCAGCCCCCGACTAGCGGGATTGGCAGATACGCAGTATTTT.

This clone was observed a handful of times. This chain connects TRBV7-9 to TRBJ2-3, with D unclear. Per germline, CDR1 SEHNR and CDR2 FQNEAQ (reference sequence). With 5 bases removed from V and 0 bases from J, the gap between germline ends came to 12 bases. CDR3 size: 15 residues. The DNA of the CDR3 is TGTGCCAGCAGCCCCGTCGGGCGGAGCACAGATACGCAGTATTTT. This codes for CASSPVGRSTDTQYF.

The CDR3 loop reads CASSLVGSGYTEAFF. CDR3 nucleotide sequence: TGCGCCAGCAGCTTGGTCGGGAGCGGATACACTGAAGCTTTCTTT. J is TRBJ1-1 and V is TRBV5-1; unclear D gene. Trimming shortened V by 0 bases and J by 3 bases, and 12 bases separated the two germline ends. This CDR3 has 15 amino acids. CDR1 and CDR2 from the germline V gene are SGHRS and YFSETQ. The whole variable domain, remainder taken from reference TRBV5-1 and TRBJ1-1, is KAGVTQTPRYLIKTRGQQVTLSCSPISGHRSVSWYQQTPGQGLQFLFEYFSETQRNKGNFPGRFSGRQFSNSRSEMNVSTLELGDSALYLCASSLVGSGYTEAFFGQGTRLTVV.

The V call is TRBV15, the J call TRBJ2-7; D is possibly TRBD2 (5 bases). This CDR3 region has 14 residues. Between the trimmed V and J ends, which lost 1 base and 2 bases, there was a span of 9 bases. Germline assignment: CDR1 LNHNV and CDR2 YYDKDF (reference sequence). CDR3 in amino acids: CATSRARGPYEQYF. CDR3 nucleotides: TGTGCCACCAGCAGAGCAAGAGGGCCCTACGAGCAGTACTTC.